These 8 T cell receptor beta chains originate from one sample sequenced in a study of cytomegalovirus exposure and HLA in healthy donors. The PCR employed 60 Vbeta primers together with 13 Jbeta primers. The method was immunoSEQ multiplex PCR; TCRdb's version includes in-frame clones alone and lacks a portion of them. The sample yields approximately 140,000 clones, 78% seen once. Material for sequencing was PBMCs. Receptors originate from a male donor in good health and CMV-seronegative.

The genes are TRBV9 and TRBJ1-1; 9 nucleotides line up with TRBD1. V was pared by 2 bases and J by 3 bases, with 2 bases of the junction left unmatched. Germline CDR1 is SGDLS and CDR2 is YYNGEE. The CDR3 is 14 amino acids. CDR3 loop: CASSVGQGYTEAFF. CDR3 in DNA: TGTGCCAGCAGCGTGGGACAGGGATACACTGAAGCTTTCTTT.

The chain is built from TRBV6-5 and TRBJ1-1; D not resolved. The V and J ends lost 8 bases and 7 bases respectively, with 14 bases between them. The CDR3 covers 12 residues. The V gene's germline CDR1 is MNHEY and CDR2 SVGAGI. CDR3 sequence: CASGPPEREAFF. The CDR3 DNA follows: TGTGCCAGCGGCCCCCCAGAGCGTGAAGCTTTCTTT.

This clone has just a few counts. The chain has TRBV15 and TRBJ1-5; D unresolved. Germline V gives CDR1 LNHNV, CDR2 YYDKDF (reference sequence). The CDR3 length is 14 residues. Trimming left V 3 bases short and J 6 bases short, with 12 bases between. The CDR3 spells CATSSRLGTQPQHF. In nucleotides, the CDR3 is TGTGCCACCAGCAGCAGACTTGGCACTCAGCCCCAGCATTTT.

This chain joins TRBV6-6 and TRBJ1-1; the match to TRBD1 covers 8 bases. The CDR3 is 16 amino acids. Trimming cost V 0 bases and J 5 bases; bases outside gene matches: 8. CDR1 and CDR2 (germline): MNHNY, SVGAGI (reference sequence). The CDR3 DNA reads as TGTGCCAGCAGTTACTCTCAGGGGGCGCGAGGGACTGAAGCTTTCTTT. Translation gives CASSYSQGARGTEAFF.

The chain employs TRBV27 and TRBJ2-3; D is undetermined. The CDR3 spans 16 residues. V lost 6 bases to trimming and J lost 0 bases, with 16 bases between them. Germline CDR1 is MNHEY and CDR2 is SMNVEV (reference sequence). CDR3 sequence (DNA): TGTGCCAGCAGGGATCACAGTTATACTAGCACAGATACGCAGTATTTT. Its protein is CASRDHSYTSTDTQYF.

This chain connects TRBV4-3 to TRBJ1-2; TRBD1 might be the D (5 bases). Germline loops: CDR1 LGHNA, CDR2 YSLEER. CDR3 size: 15 residues. The germline V and J ends were trimmed by 1 base and 4 bases, with 13 bases remaining between them. The CDR3 DNA sequence: TGCGCCAGCAGCCAAGCAGTCCTAAGGGGCTATGGCTACACCTTC. It specifies CASSQAVLRGYGYTF.

The CDR3 coding sequence is TGCGCCAGCAGCTCCCCTAGCGGAACCTTTACGGACAATGAGCAGTTCTTC. Protein sequence: CASSSPSGTFTDNEQFF. The gene calls are TRBV5-1 and TRBJ2-1, with 7 bases fitting TRBD2. Germline lookup yields CDR1 SGHRS and CDR2 YFSETQ. The CDR3 contains 17 residues. V shed 3 bases, J shed 5 bases, and the junction held 14 bases outside the gene matches.

This chain links TRBV4-2 with TRBJ2-2; the D is unclear. This CDR3 contains 14 residues. Germline CDR1 reads LGHNA; CDR2 reads YNFKEQ. V shed 4 bases and J shed 4 bases, with 10 bases lying between them. The CDR3 bases are TGTGCCAGCAGCCTATCTTCGGGCACCGGGGAGCTGTTTTTT. This sequence encodes CASSLSSGTGELFF.